Presented here are 30 T cell receptor beta chains from one specimen sequenced in a study of blood T cell repertoires in COVID-19. The repertoire was sequenced with immunoSEQ multiplex PCR; TCRdb's copy has only in-frame clones and lacks some. This sample has approximately 100,000 clones, with less than 80% found just once. The material sequenced was peripheral blood. The receptors derive from a man between 65 and 85 years old with active or convalescent COVID-19.

The chain is built from TRBV5-4 and TRBJ1-1; unclear D gene. V shed 0 bases and J shed 2 bases, with 8 bases lying between them. Germline CDR1 is SGHNT and CDR2 is YYREEE (reference sequence). This CDR3 has 14 amino acids. This chain's CDR3 is CASSLVDANTEAFF. Written as DNA, the CDR3 is TGTGCCAGCAGCTTGGTAGATGCCAACACTGAAGCTTTCTTT.

The chain employs TRBV6-5 and TRBJ2-7, with TRBD1 matching 8 bases. V trimming: 0 bases; J trimming: 2 bases; junction bases outside the gene matches: 6. Per germline, CDR1 MNHEY and CDR2 SVGAGI. The CDR3 totals 16 residues. The CDR3 sequence is CASSYSGQAKAYEQYF. The CDR3 DNA sequence: TGTGCCAGCAGTTACTCGGGACAGGCCAAAGCCTACGAGCAGTACTTC.

The V call is TRBV14, the J call TRBJ2-1; no reliable D call. CDR3 size: 13 residues. V lost 0 bases to trimming and J lost 13 bases, with 13 bases between them. CDR1 SGHDN and CDR2 FVKESK come from the germline V gene. The CDR3: CASSQDRGWYQFF. The DNA for the CDR3 is TGTGCCAGCAGCCAAGATCGCGGCTGGTATCAGTTCTTC. The complete variable domain, with remaining parts taken from reference TRBV14 and TRBJ2-1, reads EAGVTQFPSHSVIEKGQTVTLRCDPISGHDNLYWYRRVMGKEIKFLLHFVKESKQDESGMPNNRFLAERTGGTYSTLKVQPAELEDSGVYFCASSQDRGWYQFFGPGTRLTVL.

This chain uses TRBV9 with TRBJ1-2; TRBD1 agrees at 7 bases. This CDR3 spans 13 amino acids. The junction had 5 bases not matched to a gene; V was cut back by 4 bases and J by 5 bases. Germline-derived CDR1 and CDR2 are SGDLS and YYNGEE. Written as DNA, the CDR3 is TGTGCCAGCAGCCACCGGGACAGATATGGCTACACCTTC. As protein: CASSHRDRYGYTF.

V and J are TRBV28 and TRBJ2-2, with D possibly being TRBD1 (5 bases). V was shortened by 7 bases and J by 5 bases, with 20 bases between the two germline ends. The CDR3 is 16 amino acids. CDR1 is MDHEN, CDR2 SYDVKM, per germline. CDR3 sequence reads: CASTRLDTLGTGELFF. CDR3 coding DNA: TGTGCCAGCACCCGATTGGACACCCTGGGGACCGGGGAGCTGTTTTTT.

This chain links TRBV14 with TRBJ1-2; 8 nucleotides align to TRBD1. After removal of 0 bases from V and 4 bases from J, the junction contained 4 bases not matched to a gene. The germline V gene encodes CDR1 SGHDN and CDR2 FVKESK. The CDR3 runs 15 residues. Here the CDR3 reads CASSQEGRGLYGYTF. The CDR3 region has the DNA TGTGCCAGCAGCCAAGAAGGCAGGGGGCTCTATGGCTACACCTTC.

The rearrangement uses TRBV5-4 and TRBJ2-5; 9 positions match TRBD1. The ends lost 4 bases at V and 5 bases at J; junction bases unmatched: 9. This CDR3 contains 15 residues. Germline CDR1 and CDR2: SGHNT and YYREEE (reference sequence). The DNA for the CDR3 is TGTGCCAGCAGCAGGCAAGGGACAGGGCAGGAGACCCAGTACTTC. This gives the protein CASSRQGTGQETQYF.

The J gene is TRBJ1-1, the V gene TRBV19; D may be TRBD1 (6 bases). The CDR3 runs to 14 residues. CDR1 is LNHDA and CDR2 is SQIVND in the germline V gene (reference sequence). The V end lost 6 bases, the J end lost 1 base, and 12 bases lay between the germline ends. In nucleotides, the CDR3 is TGTGCCAGTAGCCCGGGGACATCGAACACTGAAGCTTTCTTT. It encodes CASSPGTSNTEAFF.

In this sample, this clone turned up once. The V and J genes are TRBV29-1 and TRBJ2-1; the match to TRBD1 covers 7 bases. V was pared by 6 bases and J by 4 bases, with 15 bases of the junction left unmatched. Germline V gene lookup returns CDR1 SQVTM and CDR2 ANQGSEA. The CDR3 covers 16 residues. CDR3 coding DNA: TGCAGCGTGGTACCCGGGACAGCCGATATTTACAATGAGCAGTTCTTC. This sequence encodes CSVVPGTADIYNEQFF.

This clone was seen only a few times. This chain links TRBV7-8 with TRBJ2-7; D is possibly TRBD1 (5 bases). The germline CDR1 and CDR2 sequences are SGHVS and FQNEAQ. The CDR3 runs to 13 residues. V dropped 1 base and J dropped 3 bases, with 7 bases sitting between them. CDR3 bases: TGTGCCAGCAGCTTAGGGACAATCTACGAGCAGTACTTC. This gives the protein CASSLGTIYEQYF.

The chain recombines TRBV5-1 with TRBJ1-3; D gene unclear. CDR3 length equals 15 residues. Germline-derived CDR1 and CDR2 are SGHRS and YFSETQ. V lost 5 bases and J lost 6, with 18 bases in between. CDR3 residues: CASSPLPSAENTIYF. The CDR3 DNA is TGCGCCAGCAGTCCCCTTCCGTCCGCGGAAAACACCATATATTTT.

The sample holds a few counts of this clone. The rearrangement links TRBV6-5 to TRBJ1-3; 7 bases line up with TRBD1. This CDR3 is built from 14 residues. J gave up 4 bases and V 7 bases, and 7 bases lay outside the gene matches. From germline, CDR1 is MNHEY and CDR2 SVGAGI. The CDR3 DNA reads as TGTGCCAGCAAAGGTTCAGGGGGAGGAAACACCATATATTTT. Translation gives CASKGSGGGNTIYF.

The chain has TRBV18 and TRBJ2-1, with 12 bases fitting TRBD2. With V trimmed by 6 bases and J by 8 bases, 17 bases remained unmatched. The length of the CDR3 is 18 residues. Germline V gene data show CDR1 as KGHSH and CDR2 as LQKENI. The CDR3: CASSGGRLAGVRFDEQFF. The DNA for the CDR3 is TGTGCCAGCTCCGGGGGGAGACTAGCGGGAGTTCGGTTTGATGAGCAGTTCTTC.

J is TRBJ2-7 and V is TRBV14, with 10 bases lining up with TRBD2. The J segment lost 2 bases and the V segment lost 4 bases, leaving 5 bases of the junction unmatched. This CDR3 has 15 amino acids. CDR1 is SGHDN and CDR2 is FVKESK in the germline V gene. The CDR3 protein is CASSPLAGDPYEQYF. The CDR3 DNA reads as TGTGCCAGCAGCCCCCTAGCGGGAGATCCCTACGAGCAGTACTTC.

The chain joins TRBV5-1 to TRBJ2-3; 7 nucleotides match TRBD1. The CDR3 covers 14 residues. The germline V gene has CDR1 SGHRS and CDR2 YFSETQ. Germline trimming cut 5 bases from V and 2 bases from J; bases unmatched to any gene: 5. CDR3 coding DNA: TGCGCCAGCAGGACCAGGGGGATCACAGATACGCAGTATTTT. This encodes CASRTRGITDTQYF. Supplemented by reference TRBV5-1 and TRBJ2-3, the full variable domain reads KAGVTQTPRYLIKTRGQQVTLSCSPISGHRSVSWYQQTPGQGLQFLFEYFSETQRNKGNFPGRFSGRQFSNSRSEMNVSTLELGDSALYLCASRTRGITDTQYFGPGTRLTVL.

The V gene is TRBV28, the J gene TRBJ2-1; D may be TRBD1 (6 bases). V was cut by 6 bases and J by 3 bases, with 9 bases left in between. The CDR3 totals 13 residues. CDR1 is MDHEN, CDR2 SYDVKM, per germline. CDR3 sequence: CASSMDSYNEQFF. CDR3 nucleotides: TGTGCCAGCAGCATGGACAGCTACAATGAGCAGTTCTTC.

The chain links TRBV15 to TRBJ1-1, with 7 bases that match TRBD1. V was clipped by 0 bases and J by 6 bases; unmatched bases: 10. Germline V lookup: CDR1 LNHNV, CDR2 YYDKDF (reference sequence). This CDR3 contains 16 residues. CDR3 sequence reads: CATSRDLARTGAEAFF. CDR3 nucleotide sequence: TGTGCCACCAGCAGAGATCTGGCCCGAACAGGGGCTGAAGCTTTCTTT.

CDR3 region: CASSLGQGGTEAFF. CDR3 bases: TGTGCCAGCAGTTTAGGGCAGGGCGGCACTGAAGCTTTCTTT. The chain combines TRBV27 with TRBJ1-1, with D possibly TRBD1 on 5 matching bases. CDR1 is MNHEY, CDR2 SMNVEV, per germline (reference sequence). The CDR3 totals 14 residues. With 2 bases removed from V and 4 bases from J, the gap between germline ends came to 11 bases.

V gene TRBV28 combines with J gene TRBJ1-2; weak D call: TRBD1 (5 bases). Germline V gives CDR1 MDHEN, CDR2 SYDVKM. The V gene lost 6 bases and the J gene lost 7 bases, with 30 bases spanning the gap. The CDR3 length is 18 residues. DNA of the CDR3: TGTGCCAGCAGCCCAAGTAGCGGGCCAGGCTTTCGGGGGTTTGGCTACACCTTC. This gives the protein CASSPSSGPGFRGFGYTF.

This clone was counted only a few times. The gene calls are TRBV6-5 and TRBJ1-2; 9 bases are shared with TRBD1. CDR1 is MNHEY and CDR2 is SVGAGI in the germline V gene. V lost 6 bases, J lost 7 bases, and 6 bases stayed unmatched. There are 13 residues in the CDR3. CDR3 sequence reads: CASRRTGASGYTF. The CDR3 DNA reads TGTGCCAGCAGAAGGACAGGGGCTAGTGGCTACACCTTC.

The chain couples TRBV6-2 or TRBV6-3 to TRBJ2-3; D uncertain. The V and J ends lost 2 bases and 2 bases respectively, with 14 bases between them. Germline assignment: CDR1 MNHEY and CDR2 SVGEGT. The CDR3 has 16 residues. The CDR3 loop reads CASSYQALLLTDTQYF. For the CDR3, the DNA is TGTGCCAGCAGTTACCAGGCCCTCCTGCTCACAGATACGCAGTATTTT.

The rearrangement joins TRBV5-4 to TRBJ2-2; D is perhaps TRBD1 (5 bases). There are 14 residues in the CDR3. V dropped 0 bases and J dropped 7 bases, with 10 bases sitting between them. Germline loops: CDR1 SGHNT, CDR2 YYREEE (reference sequence). The CDR3 nucleotides read TGTGCCAGCAGCTTGGATGGGGCCGGCGGGGAGCTGTTTTTT. Translating it yields CASSLDGAGGELFF.

The chain carries TRBV10-3 and TRBJ2-3, with TRBD1 matching over 7 bases. After removal of 0 bases from V and 6 bases from J, the junction contained 6 bases not matched to a gene. CDR1 is ENHRY and CDR2 is SYGVKD in the germline V gene. This CDR3 is 15 amino acids long. CDR3 in amino acids: CAISESKTGFDTQYF. The CDR3 bases are TGTGCCATCAGTGAGTCAAAGACAGGGTTCGATACGCAGTATTTT.

CDR3 sequence: CASSPNRGGTYNEQFF. The CDR3 nucleotides are TGTGCCAGCAGCCCCAACCGCGGGGGGACCTACAATGAGCAGTTCTTC. The chain carries TRBV7-9 and TRBJ2-1, with 8 bases aligning to TRBD2. The CDR3 is 16 residues long. Germline V gene sequence: CDR1 SEHNR, CDR2 FQNEAQ (reference sequence). The V gene end was trimmed by 5 bases and the J gene end by 2 bases; junction bases not matched to a gene: 8. Drawing the rest from reference TRBV7-9 and TRBJ2-1, the complete variable domain is DTGVSQNPRHKITKRGQNVTFRCDPISEHNRLYWYRQTLGQGPEFLTYFQNEAQLEKSRLLSDRFSAERPKGSFSTLEIQRTEQGDSAMYLCASSPNRGGTYNEQFFGPGTRLTVL.

The chain has TRBV28 and TRBJ2-2; TRBD1 matches 7 bases. From germline, CDR1 is MDHEN and CDR2 SYDVKM. CDR3 length equals 15 residues. The V and J ends lost 5 bases and 2 bases, in that order; junction bases with no gene match: 5. The CDR3 sequence is CASSIGQANTGELFF. The CDR3 coding sequence is TGTGCCAGCAGTATCGGACAGGCCAACACCGGGGAGCTGTTTTTT.

The CDR3 DNA follows: TGTGCCAGCTCCTACTGGACAGCGAACACTGAAGCTTTCTTT. Translated: CASSYWTANTEAFF. This chain joins TRBV2 and TRBJ1-1, with D maybe TRBD1 (6 bases). CDR1 is SNHLY, CDR2 FYNNEI, per germline. The CDR3 spans 14 residues. The ends were cut back, 8 bases at V and 1 base at J, with 14 bases in the middle.

The rearrangement uses TRBV6-1 and TRBJ2-1, with D maybe TRBD2 (7 bases). V was shortened by 4 bases and J by 4 bases, with 17 bases between the two germline ends. This CDR3 is 16 amino acids long. Germline loops: CDR1 MNHNS, CDR2 SASEGT. The CDR3 sequence: CASSGRGGGRYNEQFF. The CDR3, as DNA: TGTGCCAGCAGTGGACGGGGCGGGGGCCGTTACAATGAGCAGTTCTTC.

This clone was observed a few times. The rearrangement links TRBV7-3 to TRBJ1-1; D might be TRBD1 (5 bases). V shed 1 base and J shed 0 bases, with 12 bases lying between them. Per germline, CDR1 SGHTA and CDR2 FQGTGA. This CDR3 spans 16 amino acids. The CDR3 protein is CASSLKTGVLNTEAFF. Written as DNA, the CDR3 is TGTGCCAGCAGCTTAAAAACGGGGGTGCTGAACACTGAAGCTTTCTTT. The whole variable domain, filled in from reference TRBV7-3 and TRBJ1-1, reads GAGVSQTPSNKVTEKGKYVELRCDPISGHTALYWYRQSLGQGPEFLIYFQGTGAADDSGLPNDRFFAVRPEGSVSTLKIQRTERGDSAVYLCASSLKTGVLNTEAFFGQGTRLTVV.

V and J are TRBV5-4 and TRBJ1-1; 7 bases are a match to TRBD1. The CDR3 has 17 amino acids. Trimming cost V 0 bases and J 4 bases; bases outside gene matches: 12. Germline assignment: CDR1 SGHNT and CDR2 YYREEE (reference sequence). CDR3 bases: TGTGCCAGCAGCTTGGGACAGGGCGCGGGATTAGGCACTGAAGCTTTCTTT. Protein: CASSLGQGAGLGTEAFF.

V is TRBV4-2 and J is TRBJ2-1; 7 bases line up with TRBD2. V was clipped by 0 bases and J by 0 bases; unmatched bases: 5. There are 17 residues in the CDR3. Germline-derived CDR1 and CDR2 are LGHNA and YNFKEQ. The chain's CDR3 is CASSQDASGFSYNEQFF. CDR3 nucleotide sequence: TGTGCCAGCAGCCAAGATGCTAGCGGCTTCTCCTACAATGAGCAGTTCTTC.